The source of this T cell receptor beta chain is a study of blood T cell repertoires in COVID-19. Study-level information: The United States, Italy and Spain were the sources of the acute and convalescent COVID-19 samples. The cDNA or gDNA used as material had been derived from T cells, B-cell-depleted T cells, or PBMCs.

Trimming took 4 bases from V and 6 from J; bases not matched to a gene: 6. Per germline, CDR1 SGHNT and CDR2 YYREEE (reference sequence). CDR3 length: 16 amino acids. As handled by the study authors: Quantification of nucleated cells was approximated via reference gene primer amplification. Profiled with immunoSEQ multiplex PCR; TCRdb holds only in-frame clones, not every one. Clonal size and the V and J genes are those of that table, whereas D and trimming came from the DNA. The sample consists of 65,000 to 95,000 clones, 75% to 90% of them appearing once. The chain employs TRBV5-4 and TRBJ2-2, with 13 nucleotides matching TRBD2. The source material was peripheral blood. The sequence came from a man in his sixties or seventies with active or convalescent COVID-19. CDR3 nucleotide sequence: TGTGCCAGCAGCCCGAGACTAGCGGGGGGCTCCGGGGAGCTGTTTTTT. This codes for CASSPRLAGGSGELFF. Supplemented by reference TRBV5-4 and TRBJ2-2, the full variable domain reads ETGVTQSPTHLIKTRGQQVTLRCSSQSGHNTVSWYQQALGQGPQFIFQYYREEENGRGNFPPRFSGLQFPNYSSELNVNALELDDSALYLCASSPRLAGGSGELFFGEGSRLTVL.